This T cell receptor beta chain originates from a study of T cells in Graves' hyperthyroidism and ophthalmopathy. Notes on this clonotype: Its antigen is not known.

TCR beta CDR3 sequences were amplified from RNA transcripts. TCR CDR3 underwent first-round RT-PCR with the HTBI primer set. TCRdb passed the multiplex PCR reads through MiXCR, listing each CDR3 protein once. In the table there are approximately 250,000 distinct CDR3 sequences, around 24% of which are singletons. Patients showing uncontrolled infection, other autoimmune disease, pregnancy or lactation were ineligible. Trimming took 5 bases from V and 4 from J, leaving 11 bases between them. This CDR3 comprises 13 residues. Study-level findings and limits: Blood shared most expanded thyroid clonotypes above 0.001.

V is TRBV12-3 or TRBV12-4 and J is TRBJ2-5, with D perhaps matching TRBD1 or TRBD2 (5 bases each). Sample: blood. This TCR was sampled from a middle-aged woman with Graves' ophthalmopathy. DNA of the CDR3: TGTGCCAGCAGTGCGAGGGGTCGAGAGACCCAGTACTTC. This sequence encodes CASSARGRETQYF.